The 8 T cell receptor beta chains in this list originate from one sample, sequenced in a study of blood T cell repertoires in COVID-19. Here immunoSEQ multiplex PCR was the method, and the copy in TCRdb shows in-frame clones only, minus some. The sample lists roughly 160,000 clones; approximately 88% were seen once. Material for sequencing was peripheral blood. These receptors were collected from a woman aged 55-70 years with acute or convalescent COVID-19.

V and J are TRBV6-6 and TRBJ2-1; 10 bases agree with TRBD1. This CDR3 spans 15 amino acids. With 6 bases clipped from V and 10 bases from J, the junction kept 12 bases outside the gene matches. Per germline, CDR1 MNHNY and CDR2 SVGAGI (reference sequence). DNA of the CDR3: TGTGCCAGCAGCCCACCGGGACAGGGGATGAGGGAGCAGTTCTTC. Translated, it gives CASSPPGQGMREQFF.

Here the CDR3 DNA reads TGTGCCAGTAGTGAGGGAACGGCTAGCGGGGATGGAGATACGCAGTATTTT. It translates to CASSEGTASGDGDTQYF. The rearrangement links TRBV19 to TRBJ2-3; 9 nucleotides align to TRBD2. The germline CDR1 and CDR2 sequences are LNHDA and SQIVND (reference sequence). V lost 5 bases to trimming and J lost 5 bases; unmatched junction nucleotides: 14. The CDR3 totals 17 residues.

This clone showed up just a few times. The chain carries TRBV27 and TRBJ2-7; D remains unclear. The CDR3 is made up of 13 amino acids. The germline V and J ends were trimmed by 6 bases and 1 base, with 10 bases remaining between them. Germline V gene data show CDR1 as MNHEY and CDR2 as SMNVEV (reference sequence). DNA of the CDR3: TGTGCCAGCAGCCTCTTCGGGTCCTACGAGCAGTACTTC. This codes for CASSLFGSYEQYF.

CDR3 loop: CASAASGGTDTQYF. The CDR3 DNA reads as TGTGCCAGCGCAGCTAGCGGGGGCACAGATACGCAGTATTTT. The chain joins TRBV7-3 to TRBJ2-3, with 9 bases identical to TRBD2. The germline gives CDR1 SGHTA, CDR2 FQGTGA. The trim removed 8 bases at V and 1 base at J, leaving 4 bases unmatched. The CDR3 length is 14 residues.

This chain connects TRBV7-2 to TRBJ2-5; TRBD2 matches 13 bases. Germline V gives CDR1 SGHTA, CDR2 FQGNSA. This CDR3 has 18 amino acids. Trimming at V came to 0 bases and at J to 7 bases, leaving 11 bases not matched to a gene. Written as DNA, the CDR3 is TGTGCCAGCAGCTTAGCGCAAAGGACTAGCGGGGGTCCCGGGACCCAGTACTTC. Its translation: CASSLAQRTSGGPGTQYF. The variable domain in full, with the rest retrieved from reference TRBV7-2 and TRBJ2-5, is GAGVSQSPSNKVTEKGKDVELRCDPISGHTALYWYRQSLGQGLEFLIYFQGNSAPDKSGLPSDRFSAERTGGSVSTLTIQRTQQEDSAVYLCASSLAQRTSGGPGTQYFGPGTRLLVL.

V usage is TRBV5-4 and J usage is TRBJ1-2; 11 positions match TRBD1. The germline gives CDR1 SGHNT, CDR2 YYREEE (reference sequence). The CDR3 runs 15 residues. Losses at the gene ends were 4 bases for V and 8 bases for J; bases not matched to a gene: 10. The CDR3 loop reads CASSGGTGGPMGYTF. In DNA, the CDR3 is TGTGCCAGCAGCGGCGGGACAGGGGGGCCTATGGGCTACACCTTC.

This clone was picked up one time. V usage is TRBV11-2 and J usage is TRBJ2-7, with TRBD1 matching 9 bases. The CDR3 contains 13 residues. With 4 bases clipped from V and 6 bases from J, the junction kept 4 bases outside the gene matches. Per the germline V gene, CDR1 is SGHAT and CDR2 is FQNNGV. DNA for the CDR3: TGTGCCAGCAGCTCGGACAGGGGAGCCGAGCAGTACTTC. Its protein product is CASSSDRGAEQYF.

The chain carries TRBV5-6 and TRBJ1-5, with 7 bases matching TRBD1. This CDR3 is built from 16 residues. Germline CDR1 is SGHDT and CDR2 is YYEEEE. J gave up 7 bases and V 3 bases, and 13 bases lay outside the gene matches. For the CDR3, the DNA is TGTGCCAGCAGCTGGGGACAGTCAGGGCTAGGACAGCCCCAGCATTTT. Residues: CASSWGQSGLGQPQHF. Full variable domain (rest looked up from reference TRBV5-6 and TRBJ1-5): DAGVTQSPTHLIKTRGQQVTLRCSPKSGHDTVSWYQQALGQGPQFIFQYYEEEERQRGNFPDRFSGHQFPNYSSELNVNALLLGDSALYLCASSWGQSGLGQPQHFGDGTRLSIL.